A single T cell receptor beta chain is shown here with its context. Its antigen remains unidentified. Sequencing used immunoSEQ multiplex PCR; TCRdb keeps in-frame clones, though not all of them. The sample has some 80,000 clones; approximately 84% are singletons. This sample stems from a study of OX40 agonist ivuxolimab in advanced cancers. Study results and caveats: Within 6 weeks, CD4+ and CD8+ blood T cells expanded clonally at 0.1 to 3.0 mg/kg.

Germline CDR1 reads SGHDT; CDR2 reads YYEEEE. CDR3 length: 16 residues. Trimming removed 4 bases from V and 2 bases from J, with 18 bases in between. V gene TRBV5-6 combines with J gene TRBJ1-2; D gene unclear. The sample here was CD4+ or CD8+ T cells sorted from blood, taken in a trial of the OX40 agonist ivuxolimab. The TCR sequence derives from an adult with an advanced solid tumor such as melanoma, head and neck, liver or kidney cancer. CDR3 sequence (DNA): TGTGCCAGCAGCCAGAGGCGAGGGCCGTTCAACTATGGCTACACCTTC. Translated: CASSQRRGPFNYGYTF. The full variable domain, with the rest looked up from reference TRBV5-6 and TRBJ1-2, is DAGVTQSPTHLIKTRGQQVTLRCSPKSGHDTVSWYQQALGQGPQFIFQYYEEEERQRGNFPDRFSGHQFPNYSSELNVNALLLGDSALYLCASSQRRGPFNYGYTFGSGTRLTVV.